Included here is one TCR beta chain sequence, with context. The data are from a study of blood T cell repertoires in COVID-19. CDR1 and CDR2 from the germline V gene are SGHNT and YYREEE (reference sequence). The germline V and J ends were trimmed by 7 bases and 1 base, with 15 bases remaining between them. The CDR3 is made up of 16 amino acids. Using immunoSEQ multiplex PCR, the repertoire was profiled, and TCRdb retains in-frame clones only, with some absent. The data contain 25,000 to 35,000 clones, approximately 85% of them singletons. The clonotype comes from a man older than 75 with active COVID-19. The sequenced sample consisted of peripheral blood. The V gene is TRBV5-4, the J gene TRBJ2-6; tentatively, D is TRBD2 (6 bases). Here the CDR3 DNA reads TGTGCCAGCGGGGGGAGACCCCAATCTGGGGCCAACGTCCTGACTTTC. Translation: CASGGRPQSGANVLTF.